This passage covers 10 T cell receptor beta chains from one sample sequenced in a study of cytomegalovirus exposure and HLA in healthy donors. A multiplex PCR was run with 60 Vbeta primers and 13 Jbeta primers. Assay used: immunoSEQ multiplex PCR; TCRdb lists only in-frame clones, some missing. The data contain about 150,000 clones, approximately 81% of them singletons. Sequencing input: PBMCs. Receptors originate from a boy aged 2 to 10 in good health and CMV-seronegative.

The chain employs TRBV5-6 and TRBJ2-6; D call uncertain. The CDR3 has 17 residues. Germline lookup yields CDR1 SGHDT and CDR2 YYEEEE. V shed 5 bases and J shed 0 bases, with 15 bases lying between them. CDR3 loop: CASSHRVGPSGANVLTF. The CDR3 coding sequence is TGTGCCAGCAGTCACCGTGTCGGTCCCTCTGGGGCCAACGTCCTGACTTTC.

The J gene is TRBJ2-7, the V gene TRBV14, with D perhaps matching TRBD2 (5 bases). The V end was cut by 2 bases, the J end by 5 bases, with 13 bases between. The CDR3 spans 14 residues. CDR1 and CDR2 (germline): SGHDN, FVKESK. The CDR3 nucleotides read TGTGCCAGCAGCCAAATGGGGTTCGGGAACGAGCAGTACTTC. Its protein is CASSQMGFGNEQYF. The full variable domain, with the rest looked up from reference TRBV14 and TRBJ2-7, is EAGVTQFPSHSVIEKGQTVTLRCDPISGHDNLYWYRRVMGKEIKFLLHFVKESKQDESGMPNNRFLAERTGGTYSTLKVQPAELEDSGVYFCASSQMGFGNEQYFGPGTRLTVT.

The V and J genes are TRBV28 and TRBJ2-1; the match to TRBD2 covers 12 bases. The germline gives CDR1 MDHEN, CDR2 SYDVKM. V was clipped by 3 bases and J by 6 bases; unmatched bases: 9. The CDR3 is made up of 17 amino acids. CDR3 protein: CASSFPLAGGSGNEQFF. DNA for the CDR3: TGTGCCAGCAGTTTCCCACTAGCGGGAGGATCGGGCAATGAGCAGTTCTTC.

As for this clone: Other DNA sequences from this sample encode an identical CDR3 as well. This sequence joins TRBV6-1 and TRBJ1-1; D is uncertain. The CDR3 totals 12 residues. The germline V gene has CDR1 MNHNS and CDR2 SASEGT. Trimming shortened V by 11 bases and J by 5 bases, and 15 bases separated the two germline ends. CDR3 nucleotide sequence: TGTGCCGCCGGTGGAGGGCGGACTGAAGCTTTCTTT. The encoded protein is CAAGGGRTEAFF.

The chain combines TRBV6-1 with TRBJ1-2; no firm D call. CDR1 is MNHNS and CDR2 is SASEGT in the germline V gene. This CDR3 region has 11 residues. The V end lost 6 bases, the J end lost 7 bases, and 9 bases lay between the germline ends. Written as DNA, the CDR3 is TGTGCCAGCAGAGGAGGTCGTGGCTACACCTTC. Protein: CASRGGRGYTF.

This chain links TRBV9 with TRBJ2-1, with TRBD2 matching 9 bases. Germline V gene sequence: CDR1 SGDLS, CDR2 YYNGEE. The CDR3 extends over 17 amino acids. V gave up 0 bases and J gave up 6 bases; unmatched junction bases: 10. CDR3 region: CASSVAASGEVGNEQFF. As DNA, the CDR3 is TGTGCCAGCAGCGTAGCGGCTAGCGGGGAGGTAGGCAATGAGCAGTTCTTC.

The chain employs TRBV7-8 and TRBJ1-2, with D possibly matching TRBD1 (5 bases). The CDR3 covers 13 residues. The germline gives CDR1 SGHVS, CDR2 FQNEAQ. The germline V and J ends were trimmed by 1 base and 10 bases, with 13 bases remaining between them. Here the CDR3 reads CASSLGGRGTYTF. CDR3 nucleotide sequence: TGTGCCAGCAGCTTAGGAGGACGGGGGACCTACACCTTC. Filled out from reference TRBV7-8 and TRBJ1-2, the complete variable domain reads GAGVSQSPRYKVAKRGQDVALRCDPISGHVSLFWYQQALGQGPEFLTYFQNEAQLDKSGLPSDRFFAERPEGSVSTLKIQRTQQEDSAVYLCASSLGGRGTYTFGSGTRLTVV.

The CDR3 DNA reads TGTGCCAGCAGTTCCACAGGGGGCATCGGCAATCAGCCCCAGCATTTT. Protein product: CASSSTGGIGNQPQHF. The chain is built from TRBV27 and TRBJ1-5; 9 bases map to TRBD1. V was clipped by 4 bases and J by 2 bases; unmatched bases: 6. The CDR3 runs to 16 residues. Germline assignment: CDR1 MNHEY and CDR2 SMNVEV (reference sequence).

This chain uses TRBV15 with TRBJ2-2, with TRBD1 matching over 7 bases. This CDR3 region has 16 residues. CDR1 is LNHNV and CDR2 is YYDKDF in the germline V gene (reference sequence). V shed 8 bases and J 2 bases; nucleotides not matched to a gene: 11. The CDR3 reads CATCPGRGPNTGELFF. The DNA of the CDR3 is TGTGCCACCTGCCCCGGAAGGGGGCCTAACACCGGGGAGCTGTTTTTT.

The CDR3 DNA sequence: TGTGCCAGCTCCAGGCCAGGGGCCGGGGCTTTCTTT. It is translated as CASSRPGAGAFF. V usage is TRBV27 and J usage is TRBJ1-1, with D possibly being TRBD1 (6 bases). The germline V gene has CDR1 MNHEY and CDR2 SMNVEV (reference sequence). Trimming pared 8 bases from V and 11 bases from J, leaving 18 bases between. CDR3 length: 12 residues.